Listed below are T cell receptor beta chains from one sample, sequenced in a study of blood T cell repertoires in COVID-19. Produced via immunoSEQ multiplex PCR; TCRdb's table is partial and in-frame only. The sample lists some 120,000 clones; 75% to 90% were seen once. Material: peripheral blood. These receptors were collected from a human donor in a cohort sampled during active COVID-19. Both conserved end residues are part of each CDR3. Each record gives: V gene, J gene, D gene, clone size, CDR3 DNA, CDR3 protein. A D gene is named only where the DNA matches it firmly. Rows give clone size only sometimes, using once, few, many, or a class for an expanded clone.

V: TRBV19
J: TRBJ1-2
D: TRBD1
size: .
DNA: TGTGCCAGTACTTCCCGACAGGGTCCTAATGGCTACACCTTC
CDR3: CASTSRQGPNGYTF

V: TRBV7-2
J: TRBJ2-1
D: .
size: .
DNA: TGTGCCAGCAGTTCAGGTTTAGGTGAGCAGTTCTTC
CDR3: CASSSGLGEQFF

V: TRBV3-1/TRBV3-2
J: TRBJ1-3
D: TRBD1
size: .
DNA: TGTGCCAGCAGCCTGCAGGGGGCCTCTGGAAACACCATATATTTT
CDR3: CASSLQGASGNTIYF

V: TRBV11-3
J: TRBJ2-1
D: TRBD2
size: .
DNA: TGTGCCAGCAGCCTTGAGGGACTAGCGGGACAGGAGCAGTTCTTC
CDR3: CASSLEGLAGQEQFF

V: TRBV21-1
J: TRBJ2-2
D: .
size: .
DNA: TGTGCCAGCAGCCCCGACAACCTAACCGGGGAGCTGTTTTTT
CDR3: CASSPDNLTGELFF

V: TRBV6-6
J: TRBJ2-1
D: .
size: .
DNA: TGTGCCAGCAGCAGAGCCTCAGGGTACGAGCAGTTCTTC
CDR3: CASSRASGYEQFF

V: TRBV9
J: TRBJ2-2
D: .
size: .
DNA: TGTGCCAGCAGCCTCACGGGGACCGGGGAGCTGTTTTTT
CDR3: CASSLTGTGELFF

V: TRBV7-3
J: TRBJ2-2
D: .
size: .
DNA: TGTGCCAGCAGCAGGATCGGAGGGGCCACCGGGGAGCTGTTTTTT
CDR3: CASSRIGGATGELFF

V: TRBV9
J: TRBJ2-1
D: TRBD2
size: .
DNA: TGTGCCAGCACCAGAATGACTAGCGGGGGTCCTCACAATGAGCAGTTCTTC
CDR3: CASTRMTSGGPHNEQFF

V: TRBV24-1
J: TRBJ1-3
D: .
size: .
DNA: TGTGCCACCATGGCAGGGGAACCTGGAAACACCATATATTTT
CDR3: CATMAGEPGNTIYF

V: TRBV7-2
J: TRBJ1-2
D: .
size: .
DNA: TGTGCCAGCAGCTTAGCGGGTCGGCGGGCCTATGGCTACACCTTC
CDR3: CASSLAGRRAYGYTF

V: TRBV6-5
J: TRBJ1-1
D: .
size: once
DNA: TGTGCCAGCAGTTACTTCCGTGTAATGAACACTGAAGCTTTCTTT
CDR3: CASSYFRVMNTEAFF

V: TRBV2
J: TRBJ1-5
D: .
size: .
DNA: TGTGCCAGCAGTGAGCGGGGGCAAGGCAATCAGCCCCAGCATTTT
CDR3: CASSERGQGNQPQHF

V: TRBV11-3
J: TRBJ2-2
D: .
size: .
DNA: TGTGCCAGCAGCGGATTTCCCAGGGGGGTGAACACCGGGGAGCTGTTTTTT
CDR3: CASSGFPRGVNTGELFF

V: TRBV21-1
J: TRBJ2-3
D: .
size: .
DNA: TGTGCCAGCAGCGAACCAGGTCAGGCGGATACGCAGTATTTT
CDR3: CASSEPGQADTQYF

V: TRBV7-2
J: TRBJ2-7
D: TRBD2
size: .
DNA: TGTGCCAGCAGCAACCTCGGGGGGTACGAGCAGTACTTC
CDR3: CASSNLGGYEQYF

V: TRBV15
J: TRBJ1-4
D: .
size: .
DNA: TGTGCCACCAGCAGAGATCTCGGAACGGGTCATGAAAAACTGTTTTTT
CDR3: CATSRDLGTGHEKLFF

V: TRBV9
J: TRBJ2-3
D: TRBD2
size: .
DNA: TGTGCCAGCAGCGTTGAGGCGGGGGGGGCAGATACGCAGTATTTT
CDR3: CASSVEAGGADTQYF

V: TRBV2
J: TRBJ2-3
D: .
size: .
DNA: TGTGCCAGCAGGAGAAGGGGTTGGGGCACAGATACGCAGTATTTT
CDR3: CASRRRGWGTDTQYF

V: TRBV5-4
J: TRBJ2-2
D: TRBD2
size: .
DNA: TGTGCCAGCAGCTTGGGACTAGCGGGAGGAACCGGGGAGCTGTTTTTT
CDR3: CASSLGLAGGTGELFF

V: TRBV3-1/TRBV3-2
J: TRBJ2-5
D: .
size: once
DNA: TGTGCCAGCAGCCAAGGTCCACTGGGGGGAGAGACCCAGTACTTC
CDR3: CASSQGPLGGETQYF

V: TRBV5-1
J: TRBJ2-1
D: .
size: .
DNA: TGCGCCAGCAGCCGAGGGGGGGCCTCCTACAATGAGCAGTTCTTC
CDR3: CASSRGGASYNEQFF

V: TRBV7-9
J: TRBJ1-1
D: .
size: .
DNA: TGTGCCAGCAGCTTCGTCCGGCAGGAGGGCACTGAAGCTTTCTTT
CDR3: CASSFVRQEGTEAFF

V: TRBV5-1
J: TRBJ1-5
D: .
size: .
DNA: TGCGCCAGCAGCTTGGGGCAGAATCAGCCCCAGCATTTT
CDR3: CASSLGQNQPQHF

V: TRBV4-1
J: TRBJ1-1
D: .
size: .
DNA: TGCGCCAGCAGCCAAGATGGGGGCAGGGGAGGGATCAACACTGAAGCTTTCTTT
CDR3: CASSQDGGRGGINTEAFF

V: TRBV7-2
J: TRBJ2-7
D: .
size: .
DNA: TGTGCCAGCAGCCGACCGAGCGACTCTGAGCAGTACTTC
CDR3: CASSRPSDSEQYF

V: TRBV6-1
J: TRBJ1-5
D: .
size: .
DNA: TGTGCCAGCAGTGAAGGGCCGTCTAGCCAGCCCCAGCATTTT
CDR3: CASSEGPSSQPQHF

V: TRBV7-2
J: TRBJ2-2
D: .
size: .
DNA: TGTGCCAGCAGCTTAGCCTCCGGACAGAACACCGGGGAGCTGTTTTTT
CDR3: CASSLASGQNTGELFF

V: TRBV5-1
J: TRBJ2-3
D: TRBD2
size: .
DNA: TGCGCCAGCGACCCCGGGACTAGCGGGGGAGATACGCAGTATTTT
CDR3: CASDPGTSGGDTQYF

V: TRBV10-3
J: TRBJ2-2
D: TRBD1
size: .
DNA: TGTGCCATCAGGCCTCCGGGACAGGGCTTTTACGGCGGGGAGCTGTTTTTT
CDR3: CAIRPPGQGFYGGELFF

V: TRBV2
J: TRBJ1-5
D: .
size: few
DNA: TGTGCCAGCAGTGGGGCGAGTTCCCAGCCCCAGCATTTT
CDR3: CASSGASSQPQHF

V: TRBV6-1
J: TRBJ2-6
D: .
size: few
DNA: TGTGCCAGCAGTGAAGCCACCGGGACAAATATAGGGGGGGCCAACGTCCTGACTTTC
CDR3: CASSEATGTNIGGANVLTF

V: TRBV18
J: TRBJ2-2
D: .
size: .
DNA: TGTGCCAGCTCACCATCGGTAAATAGCGGTCGATCCGGGGAGCTGTTTTTT
CDR3: CASSPSVNSGRSGELFF

V: TRBV18
J: TRBJ2-5
D: .
size: few
DNA: TGTGCCAGCTCACCACTTGCATCTCGGGAGACCCAGTACTTC
CDR3: CASSPLASRETQYF

V: TRBV24-1
J: TRBJ1-5
D: .
size: .
DNA: TGTGCCACCCAGGGCGACGATCAGCCCCAGCATTTT
CDR3: CATQGDDQPQHF

V: TRBV11-3
J: TRBJ1-1
D: .
size: .
DNA: TGTGCCAGCAGCCCAATGGGGGGAGGGCTGTATGGCACTGAAGCTTTCTTT
CDR3: CASSPMGGGLYGTEAFF

V: TRBV6-6
J: TRBJ2-3
D: TRBD2
size: .
DNA: TGTGCCACTCGACATCCGGGACTAGGTTCCACTTTT
CDR3: CATRHPGLGSTF

V: TRBV25-1
J: TRBJ1-2
D: .
size: .
DNA: TGTGCCAGCAGTAAGACAGGACTCTCCTCTGGCTACACCTTC
CDR3: CASSKTGLSSGYTF

V: TRBV7-8
J: TRBJ2-3
D: TRBD2
size: .
DNA: TGTGCCAGCAGCCCCAGACTAGCGGGGCAACTAGATACGCAGTATTTT
CDR3: CASSPRLAGQLDTQYF

V: TRBV4-1
J: TRBJ1-2
D: .
size: .
DNA: TGCGCCAGCAGCCAAGCGGGCGGGGCGAACTATGGCTACACCTTC
CDR3: CASSQAGGANYGYTF